Presented here are 23 T cell receptor beta chains from one specimen sequenced in a study of blood T cell repertoires in COVID-19 (dated by TCRdb to the early 2020s). To prepare the library, the immunoSEQ multiplex PCR assay was applied. The table comes from immuneACCESS by way of TCRdb, which keeps in-frame sequences with V and J called. Part of the clones is missing from these tables; in studies checked, under half for an unresolved V gene and the rest for unknown reasons. This sample is represented by around 500,000 clones; roughly nine tenths of them were singletons. The ten largest clones take up just over 8% of the sample. The sample comprised PBMCs or T cells enriched from blood (not recorded which). The receptors were gathered from a woman aged 55-69 years who had recovered from COVID-19.

Remarks on this clone: One end of the junction does not line up with germline, which may come from a read error. The chain employs TRBV14 and TRBJ1-4; 8 bases agree with TRBD1. This CDR3 has 16 residues. Germline V gene lookup returns CDR1 SGHDN and CDR2 FVKESK. The CDR3 DNA reads as TGTGCCAGCAGTCAAGGACAGGGAGCGGTTTTCGGAAAACTGTTTTTT. It translates to CASSQGQGAVFGKLFF.

The rearrangement links TRBV27 to TRBJ1-2, with D possibly being TRBD1 (6 bases). Germline V CDR1 and CDR2: MNHEY, SMNVEV (reference sequence). The V end was cut by 3 bases, the J end by 4 bases, with 15 bases between. The length of the CDR3 is 15 residues. The CDR3 DNA follows: TGTGCCAGCAGTTTCCCCAACAGGGCCCCCTATGGCTACACCTTC. This encodes CASSFPNRAPYGYTF.

The chain links TRBV19 to TRBJ1-3, with TRBD1 matching 11 bases. V lost 5 bases and J lost 0; bases outside the gene matches: 9. The CDR3 spans 18 residues. Germline V CDR1 and CDR2: LNHDA, SQIVND (reference sequence). The CDR3 here is CASSVDGTGGDSGNTIYF. In DNA form, the CDR3 reads TGTGCCAGTAGTGTCGACGGGACAGGGGGTGACTCTGGAAACACCATATATTTT.

The V call is TRBV19, the J call TRBJ2-3; 8 positions agree with TRBD1. The V segment lost 5 bases and the J segment 2 bases; nucleotides outside the gene matches: 6. The length of the CDR3 is 15 residues. Germline V CDR1 and CDR2: LNHDA, SQIVND (reference sequence). The DNA of the CDR3 is TGTGCCAGTAGTCCAGGGACAGGACTCACAGATACGCAGTATTTT. Amino acids: CASSPGTGLTDTQYF.

This chain joins TRBV5-4 and TRBJ1-6; perhaps TRBD1 as D (5 bases). Germline CDR1 reads SGHNT; CDR2 reads YYREEE (reference sequence). V lost 1 base, J lost 9 bases, and 5 bases lay in between. The CDR3 length is 12 residues. This CDR3 is CASSLRGSPLHF. Written as DNA, the CDR3 is TGTGCCAGCAGCTTGAGGGGTTCACCCCTCCACTTT. Drawing the rest from reference TRBV5-4 and TRBJ1-6, the complete variable domain is ETGVTQSPTHLIKTRGQQVTLRCSSQSGHNTVSWYQQALGQGPQFIFQYYREEENGRGNFPPRFSGLQFPNYSSELNVNALELDDSALYLCASSLRGSPLHFGNGTRLTVT.

This chain connects TRBV3-1 (or the pseudogene TRBV3-2) to TRBJ2-7, with 9 bases matching TRBD1. The germline CDR1 and CDR2 sequences are LGHDT and YNNKEL (reference sequence). Losses at the gene ends were 4 bases for V and 3 bases for J; bases not matched to a gene: 1. This CDR3 region has 13 residues. The CDR3 nucleotides read TGTGCCAGCAGCCGACAGGGGGGCTACGAGCAGTACTTC. Amino acids: CASSRQGGYEQYF.

This chain joins TRBV5-1 and TRBJ1-1, with D uncertain. This CDR3 has 15 amino acids. V lost 0 bases, J lost 4 bases, and 13 bases lay in between. The germline gives CDR1 SGHRS, CDR2 YFSETQ. In DNA, the CDR3 is TGCGCCAGCAGCTTGGCGGCGGGCTCAATCACTGAAGCTTTCTTT. Protein product: CASSLAAGSITEAFF.

This clone was recorded only once. The chain carries TRBV6-5 and TRBJ1-2; weak D call: TRBD1 (5 bases). The CDR3 has 15 amino acids. V shed 4 bases and J shed 0 bases, with 12 bases lying between them. Germline CDR1 reads MNHEY; CDR2 reads SVGAGI. The CDR3: CASSSPRAANYGYTF. DNA of the CDR3: TGTGCCAGCAGTTCCCCCAGGGCGGCTAACTATGGCTACACCTTC.

In its sample, this clone was seen a few times. The chain has TRBV14 and TRBJ2-3, with unresolved D. The CDR3 runs to 15 residues. Trimming stripped 1 base from V and 1 base from J, with 9 bases between. Germline V gives CDR1 SGHDN, CDR2 FVKESK. The DNA for the CDR3 is TGTGCCAGCAGCCAAGCCAGGTCTCGCACAGATACGCAGTATTTT. Its protein product is CASSQARSRTDTQYF.

The chain combines TRBV7-2 with TRBJ2-7; TRBD1 might be the D (7 bases). CDR1 SGHTA and CDR2 FQGNSA come from the germline V gene. The CDR3 has 15 residues. V lost 4 bases, J lost 3 bases, and 16 bases lay in between. The CDR3: CASSSQGGVFYEQYF. The CDR3 coding sequence is TGTGCCAGCAGCTCCCAGGGGGGCGTCTTCTACGAGCAGTACTTC.

This chain joins TRBV4-2 and TRBJ2-2; TRBD1 matches 7 bases. The V and J ends lost 4 bases and 9 bases, in that order; junction bases with no gene match: 2. The CDR3 length is 12 residues. Germline-derived CDR1 and CDR2 are LGHNA and YNFKEQ. The CDR3 sequence: CASSPGGWELFF. CDR3 nucleotides: TGTGCCAGCAGCCCAGGGGGATGGGAGCTGTTTTTT.

The J gene is TRBJ1-4, the V gene TRBV18; D gene ambiguous. V shed 2 bases and J shed 0 bases, with 19 bases lying between them. CDR1 KGHSH and CDR2 LQKENI come from the germline V gene. The CDR3 has 19 residues. The chain's CDR3 is CASSPGARRLFATNEKLFF. The CDR3, as DNA: TGTGCCAGCTCACCAGGAGCCCGGCGGTTATTTGCAACTAATGAAAAACTGTTTTTT. The whole variable domain, remainder taken from reference TRBV18 and TRBJ1-4, is NAGVMQNPRHLVRRRGQEARLRCSPMKGHSHVYWYRQLPEEGLKFMVYLQKENIIDESGMPKERFSAEFPKEGPSILRIQQVVRGDSAAYFCASSPGARRLFATNEKLFFGSGTQLSVL.

The chain employs TRBV6-5 and TRBJ2-1, with 9 bases aligning to TRBD2. CDR1 and CDR2 (germline): MNHEY, SVGAGI. The V gene end was trimmed by 5 bases and the J gene end by 3 bases; junction bases not matched to a gene: 5. This CDR3 has 15 amino acids. Here the CDR3 reads CASSRGTSHYNEQFF. CDR3 bases: TGTGCCAGCAGTCGCGGGACTAGCCACTACAATGAGCAGTTCTTC.

This clone was seen only once. The chain links TRBV2 to TRBJ2-1, with D perhaps matching TRBD2 (7 bases). Germline CDR1 SNHLY, CDR2 FYNNEI. The CDR3 runs 16 residues. Trimming shortened V by 6 bases and J by 9 bases, and 24 bases separated the two germline ends. CDR3 protein: CASSLDGYGGLGEQFF. The CDR3 DNA sequence: TGTGCCAGCAGCCTAGACGGTTACGGGGGGCTGGGTGAGCAGTTCTTC.

Only one count was recorded for this clone. J is TRBJ2-1 and V is TRBV11-2, with D hard to call. V dropped 1 base and J dropped 9 bases, with 16 bases sitting between them. CDR1 and CDR2 (germline): SGHAT, FQNNGV. The CDR3 consists of 15 residues. The CDR3 reads CASSLGISRVGEQFF. Here the CDR3 DNA reads TGTGCCAGCAGCTTAGGTATCTCCCGCGTTGGTGAGCAGTTCTTC.

The chain is built from TRBV5-1 and TRBJ2-2; D is uncertain. Trimming left V 0 bases short and J 0 bases short, with 6 bases between. This CDR3 has 15 residues. CDR1 is SGHRS, CDR2 YFSETQ, per germline. CDR3 sequence (DNA): TGCGCCAGCAGCTTGGGTCAGACGAACACCGGGGAGCTGTTTTTT. It encodes CASSLGQTNTGELFF.

The chain employs TRBV5-1 and TRBJ1-1; possibly TRBD1 for D (6 bases). CDR1 SGHRS and CDR2 YFSETQ come from the germline V gene. The length of the CDR3 is 14 residues. Trimming stripped 2 bases from V and 1 base from J, with 9 bases between. CDR3 residues: CASSFAGENTEAFF. The CDR3 coding sequence is TGCGCCAGCAGCTTCGCAGGGGAGAACACTGAAGCTTTCTTT.

The rearrangement links TRBV24-1 to TRBJ2-7; tentatively, D is TRBD1 (6 bases). The germline V and J ends were trimmed by 3 bases and 6 bases, with 11 bases remaining between them. In germline, CDR1 is KGHDR, CDR2 SFDVKD. The CDR3 is 13 amino acids. This chain's CDR3 is CATSDANRVEQYF. In DNA form, the CDR3 reads TGTGCCACCAGTGATGCGAACAGGGTCGAGCAGTACTTC.

This clone was found many times. The V and J genes are TRBV7-6 and TRBJ1-5; 8 positions match TRBD1. Germline loops: CDR1 SGHVS, CDR2 FNYEAQ. The trim removed 0 bases at V and 2 bases at J, leaving 12 bases unmatched. The CDR3 sequence is 19 residues long. The CDR3 protein is CASSLAEDRAGAGNQPQHF. The CDR3 DNA reads as TGTGCCAGCAGCTTAGCAGAGGACAGGGCCGGGGCGGGCAATCAGCCCCAGCATTTT.

This chain uses TRBV11-2 with TRBJ1-2, with 7 bases fitting TRBD1. The CDR3 consists of 14 residues. Germline-derived CDR1 and CDR2 are SGHAT and FQNNGV. V dropped 0 bases and J dropped 4; count of bases not matched to a gene: 2. The CDR3 spells CASSLDAGGYGYTF. In nucleotides, the CDR3 is TGTGCCAGCAGCTTAGATGCAGGGGGCTATGGCTACACCTTC.

The V and J genes are TRBV13 and TRBJ2-3, with 9 bases identical to TRBD2. The ends lost 3 bases at V and 2 bases at J; junction bases unmatched: 3. There are 15 residues in the CDR3. In germline, CDR1 is PRHDT, CDR2 FYEKMQ (reference sequence). CDR3 DNA: TGTGCCAGCAGCTTCTTAGCGGGGGCCACAGATACGCAGTATTTT. Translated: CASSFLAGATDTQYF.

V gene TRBV2 combines with J gene TRBJ2-1, with 8 bases identical to TRBD1. This CDR3 region has 15 residues. Germline loops: CDR1 SNHLY, CDR2 FYNNEI. The J segment lost 6 bases and the V segment lost 5 bases, leaving 9 bases of the junction unmatched. CDR3 protein: CASSYRGDQSNEQFF. The CDR3 DNA reads as TGTGCCAGCAGTTACAGGGGGGACCAATCCAATGAGCAGTTCTTC.

The rearrangement links TRBV7-6 to TRBJ2-7; 9 nucleotides match TRBD1. Germline assignment: CDR1 SGHVS and CDR2 FNYEAQ. Trimming removed 5 bases from V and 6 bases from J; junction bases left unmatched: 5. The length of the CDR3 is 13 residues. Here the CDR3 DNA reads TGTGCCAGCAGCCGGGACAGGGCAGGCGAGCAGTACTTC. Translation: CASSRDRAGEQYF.